These 32 T cell receptor beta chains originate from one sample sequenced in a study of blood T cell repertoires in COVID-19. Profiled with immunoSEQ multiplex PCR; TCRdb holds only in-frame clones, not every one. The sample yields about 140,000 clones, around 81% seen once. Sequenced material: peripheral blood. Receptors were obtained from a human donor in a cohort sampled during active COVID-19.

This clone was seen a few times. The gene calls are TRBV28 and TRBJ2-1, with a tentative D call TRBD1 (6 bases). V shed 5 bases and J shed 8 bases, with 13 bases lying between them. The germline V gene has CDR1 MDHEN and CDR2 SYDVKM. This CDR3 is built from 13 residues. The CDR3 nucleotides read TGTGCCAGCAGTCGAACAGGGTTGGATGAGCAGTTCTTC. This translates into CASSRTGLDEQFF.

The gene calls are TRBV5-6 and TRBJ2-5, with a tentative D call TRBD1 (6 bases). The length of the CDR3 is 15 residues. CDR1 and CDR2 (germline): SGHDT, YYEEEE. The germline V and J ends were trimmed by 0 bases and 3 bases, with 12 bases remaining between them. CDR3 coding DNA: TGTGCCAGCAGCTTGGCCGGGACACAGAAAGAGACCCAGTACTTC. This sequence encodes CASSLAGTQKETQYF.

CDR3 protein: CASSPSGHGTDTQYF. CDR3 nucleotides: TGTGCCAGCAGCCCTAGCGGACATGGCACAGATACGCAGTATTTT. V gene TRBV9 combines with J gene TRBJ2-3; 7 nucleotides agree with TRBD2. CDR1 SGDLS and CDR2 YYNGEE come from the germline V gene. CDR3 length equals 15 residues. With V trimmed by 4 bases and J by 1 base, 6 bases remained unmatched.

The rearrangement links TRBV19 to TRBJ2-7; D is perhaps TRBD2 (5 bases). V was clipped by 4 bases and J by 2 bases, with 18 bases between them. The CDR3 is 16 residues long. Germline values: CDR1 LNHDA, CDR2 SQIVND (reference sequence). CDR3 amino acids: CASSTVEGKGAYEQYF. CDR3 coding DNA: TGTGCCAGTAGTACGGTTGAAGGTAAGGGAGCCTACGAGCAGTACTTC.

The chain has TRBV28 and TRBJ2-7; TRBD2 matches 7 bases. The CDR3 contains 18 residues. From germline, CDR1 is MDHEN and CDR2 SYDVKM. V gave up 5 bases and J gave up 3 bases; unmatched junction bases: 19. The CDR3 is CASSPSWGRVRRGYEQYF. Written as DNA, the CDR3 is TGTGCCAGCAGTCCCTCTTGGGGGAGGGTTCGAAGGGGCTACGAGCAGTACTTC.

This rearrangement joins TRBV7-3 to TRBJ2-1; 13 bases are shared with TRBD2. V was pared by 6 bases and J by 10 bases, with 9 bases of the junction left unmatched. The CDR3 is 15 amino acids. Germline CDR1 and CDR2: SGHTA and FQGTGA. Here the CDR3 reads CASSPGLAGSGEQFF. CDR3 nucleotides: TGTGCCAGCAGTCCGGGACTAGCGGGATCAGGGGAGCAGTTCTTC.

V usage is TRBV7-2 and J usage is TRBJ2-7; D is possibly TRBD1 (5 bases). Germline values: CDR1 SGHTA, CDR2 FQGNSA. Trimming shortened V by 7 bases and J by 3 bases, and 13 bases separated the two germline ends. The CDR3 runs to 13 residues. The CDR3 protein is CASTTDRIYEQYF. CDR3 nucleotides: TGTGCCAGCACGACAGACCGAATCTACGAGCAGTACTTC.

The rearrangement joins TRBV4-2 to TRBJ1-1, with 7 bases lining up with TRBD1. V shed 0 bases, J shed 2 bases, and the junction held 15 bases outside the gene matches. The CDR3 sequence is 19 residues long. Germline V CDR1 and CDR2: LGHNA, YNFKEQ. This CDR3 reads CASSQDLRGTVGVNTEAFF. The CDR3 coding sequence is TGTGCCAGCAGCCAAGATCTACGCGGGACAGTGGGGGTCAACACTGAAGCTTTCTTT.

This chain links TRBV28 with TRBJ2-7; TRBD1 matches at 8 bases. V was pared by 2 bases and J by 6 bases, with 6 bases of the junction left unmatched. In germline, CDR1 is MDHEN, CDR2 SYDVKM. The CDR3 is made up of 14 amino acids. CDR3: CASSLPGGWGEQYF. Here the CDR3 DNA reads TGTGCCAGCAGTTTACCAGGGGGCTGGGGCGAGCAGTACTTC.

This clone was seen a handful of times. This chain links TRBV29-1 with TRBJ2-1; 9 nucleotides match TRBD2. The CDR3 loop spans 15 amino acids. Germline V gene lookup returns CDR1 SQVTM and CDR2 ANQGSEA. V was clipped by 6 bases and J by 2 bases; unmatched bases: 8. The CDR3 nucleotides read TGCAGCGTCCCATCATTAGCGGGAGCCTACAATGAGCAGTTCTTC. Translation: CSVPSLAGAYNEQFF.

CDR3 sequence reads: CASSQPVGSGTDTQYF. CDR3 bases: TGTGCCAGCAGTCAGCCAGTGGGGAGTGGGACAGATACGCAGTATTTT. This chain links TRBV28 with TRBJ2-3; D perhaps matches TRBD2 (5 bases). There are 16 residues in the CDR3. V was trimmed by 5 bases and J by 3 bases, leaving 18 bases between them. The V gene's germline CDR1 is MDHEN and CDR2 SYDVKM.

This sequence joins TRBV7-2 and TRBJ2-7; tentatively, D is TRBD2 (6 bases). The CDR3 is made up of 16 amino acids. Germline V gene lookup returns CDR1 SGHTA and CDR2 FQGNSA. V dropped 1 base and J dropped 0 bases, with 13 bases sitting between them. This chain's CDR3 is CASSLVGGKSSYEQYF. CDR3 coding DNA: TGTGCCAGCAGCTTAGTGGGCGGGAAGAGCTCCTACGAGCAGTACTTC.

The rearrangement uses TRBV3-1 (or the pseudogene TRBV3-2) and TRBJ2-7, with TRBD1 identical over 7 bases. The germline gives CDR1 LGHDT, CDR2 YNNKEL (reference sequence). Unmatched junction bases numbered 5, after V lost 4 bases and J lost 2 bases. The CDR3 length is 14 residues. The CDR3 here is CASSRGQLTYEQYF. The DNA of the CDR3 is TGTGCCAGCAGCCGGGGACAGCTTACCTACGAGCAGTACTTC.

The genes are TRBV6-1 and TRBJ2-2; TRBD2 aligns across 12 bases. The CDR3 totals 18 residues. Germline V gives CDR1 MNHNS, CDR2 SASEGT. Trimming at V came to 4 bases and at J to 7 bases, leaving 13 bases not matched to a gene. The CDR3 sequence is CASSGPGTSGPLFGELFF. CDR3 DNA: TGTGCCAGCAGTGGACCCGGGACTAGCGGGCCCTTATTCGGGGAGCTGTTTTTT.

The V gene is TRBV19, the J gene TRBJ2-1, with unresolved D. V shed 2 bases and J shed 7 bases, with 6 bases lying between them. Germline V gene lookup returns CDR1 LNHDA and CDR2 SQIVND (reference sequence). This CDR3 comprises 12 residues. The CDR3 DNA sequence: TGTGCCAGTAGTATATACGGGAATGAGCAGTTCTTC. This sequence encodes CASSIYGNEQFF.

The genes are TRBV2 and TRBJ2-3, with 9 bases lining up with TRBD2. CDR1 is SNHLY and CDR2 is FYNNEI in the germline V gene. J gave up 4 bases and V 5 bases, and 7 bases lay outside the gene matches. The CDR3 consists of 15 residues. CDR3 nucleotide sequence: TGTGCCAGCAGTAGACTAGCGGTCTTTCCAGATACGCAGTATTTT. Translation gives CASSRLAVFPDTQYF.

There are a few counts of this clone. This chain links TRBV5-4 with TRBJ2-2; 10 bases map to TRBD2. The CDR3 spans 14 residues. The trim removed 1 base at V and 8 bases at J, leaving 2 bases unmatched. CDR1 is SGHNT and CDR2 is YYREEE in the germline V gene (reference sequence). The CDR3, as DNA: TGTGCCAGCAGCTTGAGCGGGAGGGCGGGGGAGCTGTTTTTT. This gives the protein CASSLSGRAGELFF.

The V gene is TRBV5-1, the J gene TRBJ2-7, with 10 nucleotides matching TRBD1. Germline V gives CDR1 SGHRS, CDR2 YFSETQ. The CDR3 consists of 15 residues. V shed 4 bases, J shed 0 bases, and the junction held 4 bases outside the gene matches. The CDR3 coding sequence is TGCGCCAGCAGCATACGGACAGGGGGCTCCTACGAGCAGTACTTC. Residues: CASSIRTGGSYEQYF.

This clone was recorded a few times. The rearrangement uses TRBV28 and TRBJ2-5; 9 nucleotides line up with TRBD2. The V gene's germline CDR1 is MDHEN and CDR2 SYDVKM. The CDR3 is 14 residues long. V shed 3 bases and J 3 bases; nucleotides not matched to a gene: 2. The CDR3 reads CASSFSSGKETQYF. Here the CDR3 DNA reads TGTGCCAGCAGTTTCTCTAGCGGGAAAGAGACCCAGTACTTC.

The V and J genes are TRBV3-1 (or the pseudogene TRBV3-2) and TRBJ2-2, with TRBD1 matching over 7 bases. This CDR3 region has 14 residues. Trimming cost V 6 bases and J 2 bases; bases outside gene matches: 3. Germline-derived CDR1 and CDR2 are LGHDT and YNNKEL (reference sequence). The CDR3 reads CASRRQGNTGELFF. The CDR3 DNA follows: TGTGCCAGCAGGCGACAGGGCAACACCGGGGAGCTGTTTTTT.

This sequence joins TRBV2 and TRBJ2-7; D possibly corresponds to TRBD2 (6 bases). V lost 10 bases, J lost 2 bases, and 12 bases lay in between. The CDR3 has 12 amino acids. CDR1 is SNHLY and CDR2 is FYNNEI in the germline V gene. The CDR3 is CATRLVAYEQYF. DNA of the CDR3: TGTGCCACCCGACTAGTTGCCTACGAGCAGTACTTC. Full variable domain (rest looked up from reference TRBV2 and TRBJ2-7): EPEVTQTPSHQVTQMGQEVILRCVPISNHLYFYWYRQILGQKVEFLVSFYNNEISEKSEIFDDQFSVERPDGSNFTLKIRSTKLEDSAMYFCATRLVAYEQYFGPGTRLTVT.

V gene TRBV28 combines with J gene TRBJ2-7; 7 nucleotides match TRBD1. The CDR3 has 13 amino acids. Per the germline V gene, CDR1 is MDHEN and CDR2 is SYDVKM. J lost 2 bases, V lost 6 bases, and 4 bases had no gene match. This CDR3 reads CASRLTGAYEQYF. The CDR3 region has the DNA TGTGCCAGCAGACTCACAGGGGCCTACGAGCAGTACTTC.

This chain links TRBV24-1 with TRBJ2-1, with 13 bases fitting TRBD2. This CDR3 is 16 amino acids long. CDR1 is KGHDR and CDR2 is SFDVKD in the germline V gene. The trim removed 4 bases at V and 6 bases at J, leaving 5 bases unmatched. The CDR3 nucleotides are TGTGCCACCAGTGACGGACTAGCGGGAGCCTTCAATGAGCAGTTCTTC. This translates into CATSDGLAGAFNEQFF.

This chain joins TRBV28 and TRBJ1-2; D is ambiguous. V lost 6 bases, J lost 5 bases, and 7 bases lay in between. CDR3 length: 11 residues. Per germline, CDR1 MDHEN and CDR2 SYDVKM. The CDR3 sequence is CASRSGYGYTF. Written as DNA, the CDR3 is TGTGCCAGCAGAAGCGGGTATGGCTACACCTTC.

The chain joins TRBV27 to TRBJ2-3; D remains ambiguous. CDR1 is MNHEY, CDR2 SMNVEV, per germline (reference sequence). This CDR3 has 13 amino acids. Trimming left V 6 bases short and J 1 base short, with 8 bases between. Here the CDR3 reads CASRPSGTDTQYF. CDR3 sequence (DNA): TGTGCCAGCAGACCCTCGGGCACAGATACGCAGTATTTT.

The chain links TRBV19 to TRBJ1-2, with 10 bases lining up with TRBD1. The trim removed 2 bases at V and 8 bases at J, leaving 20 bases unmatched. CDR1 is LNHDA and CDR2 is SQIVND in the germline V gene (reference sequence). The CDR3 runs 19 residues. The CDR3 DNA is TGTGCCAGTAGTATACTCGGTTCGGGGGACAGGGGTGGTATTCGCGGCTACACCTTC. It specifies CASSILGSGDRGGIRGYTF.

The rearrangement links TRBV7-9 to TRBJ2-7, with D possibly TRBD2 on 5 matching bases. V was trimmed by 1 base and J by 2 bases, leaving 9 bases between them. Germline V CDR1 and CDR2: SEHNR, FQNEAQ (reference sequence). This CDR3 is built from 14 residues. The CDR3 is CASSLDSGTYEQYF. As DNA, the CDR3 is TGTGCCAGCAGCTTAGACTCGGGAACCTACGAGCAGTACTTC.

This clone appeared once. This chain connects TRBV29-1 to TRBJ2-7; tentatively, D is TRBD2 (5 bases). The CDR3 consists of 14 residues. CDR1 SQVTM and CDR2 ANQGSEA come from the germline V gene. V was trimmed by 5 bases and J by 2 bases, leaving 16 bases between them. CDR3 sequence: CSVYGLSEAYEQYF. The CDR3 coding sequence is TGCAGCGTTTATGGACTTAGCGAGGCCTACGAGCAGTACTTC.

This clone has only a few counts. DNA for the CDR3: TGTGCCAGCACCCCCAGCCAGGGGTATTCACCCCTCCACTTT. It translates to CASTPSQGYSPLHF. This chain uses TRBV27 with TRBJ1-6; D is perhaps TRBD1 (6 bases). Trimming shortened V by 7 bases and J by 8 bases, and 15 bases separated the two germline ends. Germline-derived CDR1 and CDR2 are MNHEY and SMNVEV (reference sequence). The CDR3 has 14 residues.

The CDR3 loop is CASREDRGLTEAFF. The CDR3 nucleotides read TGTGCCAGCAGGGAGGACAGGGGGCTCACTGAAGCTTTCTTT. The chain links TRBV6-6 to TRBJ1-1; 11 nucleotides agree with TRBD1. Germline V gene sequence: CDR1 MNHNY, CDR2 SVGAGI (reference sequence). V was clipped by 6 bases and J by 4 bases; unmatched bases: 4. The length of the CDR3 is 14 residues.

This clone was counted ten times or more. At one end the junction does not follow the germline gene, possibly because of a read error. The chain combines TRBV28 with TRBJ2-5; 7 bases fit TRBD1. The CDR3 is 13 amino acids. Germline lookup yields CDR1 MDHEN and CDR2 SYDVKM. The DNA for the CDR3 is TGTGCCAGCAGCCGTACAGGGGTGGAGATCCAGTACTTC. Amino acids: CASSRTGVEIQYF.

The V and J genes are TRBV27 and TRBJ1-1; D call uncertain. The germline V gene encodes CDR1 MNHEY and CDR2 SMNVEV (reference sequence). V lost 7 bases, J lost 3 bases, and 9 bases lay in between. This CDR3 is 12 amino acids long. For the CDR3, the DNA is TGTGCCAGCAAGAAGGACTACACTGAAGCTTTCTTT. Its protein product is CASKKDYTEAFF.